The text below deals with one TCR beta chain. All enrollees were about 18 to 90 years old and from fewer than 30 US areas. The repertoire was sequenced with immunoSEQ multiplex PCR; TCRdb's copy has only in-frame clones and lacks some. Among roughly 140,000 clones listed, approximately 84% were seen once. The entry originates in a study of blood T cell repertoires in COVID-19. Study-wide context: All recovered Cohort 3 donors got two negative PCRs, got clearance, or saw symptom resolution.

The CDR3 loop spans 14 amino acids. CDR1 is SGHVS, CDR2 FQNEAQ, per germline. Trimming pared 5 bases from V and 9 bases from J, leaving 16 bases between. This TCR was sampled from a middle-aged man in a cohort exposed to, infected with or recovered from COVID-19 (not recorded which). This sequence joins TRBV7-8 and TRBJ2-2; D gene ambiguous. Sample: PBMCs or T cells enriched from blood (not recorded which). CDR3 DNA: TGTGCCAGCAGCCCCTATGAGTCCTCCCGGGAGCTGTTTTTT. This sequence encodes CASSPYESSRELFF.